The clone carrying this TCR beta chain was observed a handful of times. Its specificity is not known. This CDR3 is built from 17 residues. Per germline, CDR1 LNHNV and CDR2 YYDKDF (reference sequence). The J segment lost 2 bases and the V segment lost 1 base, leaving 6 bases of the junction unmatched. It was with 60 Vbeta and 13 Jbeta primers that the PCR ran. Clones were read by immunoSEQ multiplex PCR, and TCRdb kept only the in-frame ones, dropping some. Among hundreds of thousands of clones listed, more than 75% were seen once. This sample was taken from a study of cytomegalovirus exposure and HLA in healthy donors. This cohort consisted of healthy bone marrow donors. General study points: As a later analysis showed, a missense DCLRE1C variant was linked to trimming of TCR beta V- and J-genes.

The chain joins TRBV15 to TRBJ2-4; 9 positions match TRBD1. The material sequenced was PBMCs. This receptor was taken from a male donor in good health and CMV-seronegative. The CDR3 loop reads CATSRGVGQGTKNIQYF. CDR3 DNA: TGTGCCACCAGCAGAGGCGTGGGACAGGGTACCAAAAACATTCAGTACTTC.